The rows below give T cell receptor beta chains drawn from one sample of a study of vaccination and CD4 T cells after COVID-19. These TCRs' antigens remain unknown. Via MiXCR, TCRdb re-called the PCR reads, giving one row per CDR3 protein. Among 8,500 to 9,000 distinct CDR3 sequences listed, 45% were seen once. The specimen sequenced was CD4+ T cells from blood, cultured in vitro. These receptor sequences come from a human donor in good health. Each CDR3 is given with its conserved first and last residue. A D gene is named only where the DNA matches it firmly. The size of a clone is reported for some rows only, either as once, few or many, or as a class for expanded clones.

d_call: .
j_call: TRBJ1-2
v_call: TRBV19
clone_size: .
cdr3_aa: CASSIRGPTGTGYTF
cdr3_nt: TGTGCCAGTAGTATCCGGGGGCCGACTGGAACTGGCTACACCTTC

d_call: TRBD2
j_call: TRBJ2-3
v_call: TRBV7-6
clone_size: .
cdr3_aa: CASSNQRTSGGDTQYF
cdr3_nt: TGTGCCAGCAGCAATCAACGGACTAGCGGGGGAGATACGCAGTATTTT

d_call: .
j_call: TRBJ2-4
v_call: TRBV6-2/TRBV6-3
clone_size: .
cdr3_aa: CASTLQGLAKNIQYF
cdr3_nt: TGTGCCAGCACCCTACAGGGACTAGCCAAAAACATTCAGTACTTC

d_call: .
j_call: TRBJ1-6
v_call: TRBV5-4
clone_size: .
cdr3_aa: CASSPRGGPNSPLHF
cdr3_nt: TGTGCCAGCAGCCCCCGCGGGGGCCCAAATTCACCCCTCCACTTT

d_call: .
j_call: TRBJ1-2
v_call: TRBV20-1
clone_size: few
cdr3_aa: CSPTREFYGYTF
cdr3_nt: TGCAGTCCAACTAGGGAATTCTATGGCTACACCTTC

d_call: .
j_call: TRBJ2-5
v_call: TRBV21-1
clone_size: few
cdr3_aa: CASSKDRLIQTQYF
cdr3_nt: TGTGCCAGCAGCAAAGACCGGCTCATCCAGACCCAGTACTTC

d_call: TRBD2
j_call: TRBJ2-7
v_call: TRBV20-1
clone_size: few
cdr3_aa: CSADIGLAGYEQYF
cdr3_nt: TGCAGTGCTGATATAGGACTAGCGGGTTACGAGCAGTACTTC

d_call: TRBD2
j_call: TRBJ2-3
v_call: TRBV20-1
clone_size: few
cdr3_aa: CSASPPSGSSTDTQYF
cdr3_nt: TGCAGTGCTAGTCCCCCTAGCGGGTCTAGCACAGATACGCAGTATTTT

d_call: .
j_call: TRBJ2-3
v_call: TRBV24-1
clone_size: .
cdr3_aa: CATSVGGFSTDTQYF
cdr3_nt: TGTGCCACCAGTGTTGGGGGGTTTAGCACAGATACGCAGTATTTT

d_call: .
j_call: TRBJ2-5
v_call: TRBV10-3
clone_size: .
cdr3_aa: CAIRTGNQETQYF
cdr3_nt: TGTGCCATCAGAACAGGGAACCAAGAGACCCAGTACTTC

d_call: .
j_call: TRBJ2-5
v_call: TRBV20-1
clone_size: once
cdr3_aa: CSASSLGQGGGSVQETQYF
cdr3_nt: TGCAGTGCTAGTTCTCTAGGCCAGGGCGGGGGCTCCGTCCAAGAGACCCAGTACTTC

d_call: .
j_call: TRBJ2-7
v_call: TRBV6-2/TRBV6-3
clone_size: .
cdr3_aa: CASSYSNNFGFEQYF
cdr3_nt: TGTGCCAGCAGTTACTCGAATAATTTTGGATTCGAGCAGTACTTC